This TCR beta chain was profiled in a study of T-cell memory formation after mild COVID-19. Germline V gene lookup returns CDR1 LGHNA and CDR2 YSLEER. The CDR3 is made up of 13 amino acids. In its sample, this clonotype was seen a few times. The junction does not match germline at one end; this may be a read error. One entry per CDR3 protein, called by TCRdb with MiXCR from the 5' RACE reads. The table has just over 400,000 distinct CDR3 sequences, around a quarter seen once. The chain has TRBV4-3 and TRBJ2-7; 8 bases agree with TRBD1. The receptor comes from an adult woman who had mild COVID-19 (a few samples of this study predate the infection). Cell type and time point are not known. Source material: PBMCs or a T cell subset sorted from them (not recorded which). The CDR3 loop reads CASSQGTGFVTDF. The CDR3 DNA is TGCGCCAGCAGCCAAGGGACAGGGTTTGTTACCGACTTC.